The 32 T cell receptor beta chains below come from one sample, sequenced in a study of blood T cells in healthy people across ages. The use of a sample-barcoded 5' primer and a J-beta primer mix characterized a second PCR of roughly 7 to 11 cycles. MiXCR, applied by TCRdb to the 5' RACE reads, yields one record per CDR3 protein. The table lists 700,000 to 900,000 distinct CDR3 sequences, roughly 24% of them singletons. These data were also reused for a study on T cells of mothers and their children.

Sequenced sample: blood. All receptors derive from a boy under 18 in good health.

In its sample, this clonotype was seen a few times. The chain uses TRBV27 and TRBJ2-7; D is possibly TRBD1 (6 bases). Germline V gene lookup returns CDR1 MNHEY and CDR2 SMNVEV (reference sequence). V was trimmed by 7 bases and J by 2 bases, leaving 15 bases between them. The CDR3 has 14 residues. The CDR3, as DNA: TGTGCCAGCACGGGCGGGCAGGGGACCTACGAGCAGTACTTC. Translated, it gives CASTGGQGTYEQYF.

The chain carries TRBV6-5 and TRBJ2-1; 10 bases map to TRBD2. The germline V gene has CDR1 MNHEY and CDR2 SVGAGI. V shed 8 bases and J 6 bases; nucleotides not matched to a gene: 13. The CDR3 has 16 residues. The CDR3 DNA reads TGTGCCAGCGGGGGACCAACTAGCGGGACCTTCAATGAGCAGTTCTTC. Translation: CASGGPTSGTFNEQFF.

This clonotype was recorded at least ten times. V and J are TRBV4-1 and TRBJ2-7, with 7 positions matching TRBD1. Germline V lookup: CDR1 MGHRA, CDR2 YSYEKL. Losses at the gene ends were 4 bases for V and 2 bases for J; bases not matched to a gene: 5. CDR3 length: 14 residues. The CDR3 DNA follows: TGCGCCAGCAGCCCCAGACAGGGCACCTACGAGCAGTACTTC. Translated, it gives CASSPRQGTYEQYF.

V and J are TRBV24-1 and TRBJ1-2, with D hard to call. Germline V CDR1 and CDR2: KGHDR, SFDVKD. The V and J ends lost 3 bases and 8 bases respectively, with 3 bases between them. The CDR3 covers 10 residues. CDR3: CATSDLGYTF. CDR3 bases: TGTGCCACCAGTGATCTGGGCTACACCTTC.

This chain connects TRBV5-6 to TRBJ2-7; perhaps D is TRBD1 or TRBD2 (6 bases each). The tail of the sequence fits TRBJ2-5 better, so the J call may be wrong. Germline V gene sequence: CDR1 SGHDT, CDR2 YYEEEE. The CDR3 sequence is 16 residues long. The CDR3 DNA follows: TGTGCCAGCAGCTTCAAGACCGGAGGGGGACAAGAGACCCAGTACTTC. It is translated as CASSFKTGGGQETQYF.

Many counts were recorded for this clonotype. The chain joins TRBV7-8 to TRBJ1-2; a weak D match, TRBD1 (6 bases). The CDR3 consists of 16 residues. The germline gives CDR1 SGHVS, CDR2 FQNEAQ. Trimming shortened V by 5 bases and J by 0 bases, and 16 bases separated the two germline ends. The CDR3 DNA reads TGTGCCAGCAGCGTCTACCGGGACAACTCTAACTATGGCTACACCTTC. Translated, it gives CASSVYRDNSNYGYTF.

The gene calls are TRBV2 and TRBJ1-4; 9 bases agree with TRBD1. CDR1 is SNHLY, CDR2 FYNNEI, per germline. The CDR3 runs to 13 residues. J gave up 8 bases and V 8 bases, and 6 bases lay outside the gene matches. The CDR3 DNA follows: TGTGCCAGCCAACAGGGGGCGGAGGAAAAACTGTTTTTT. Its protein is CASQQGAEEKLFF. The entire variable domain, with the rest obtained from reference TRBV2 and TRBJ1-4, is as follows: EPEVTQTPSHQVTQMGQEVILRCVPISNHLYFYWYRQILGQKVEFLVSFYNNEISEKSEIFDDQFSVERPDGSNFTLKIRSTKLEDSAMYFCASQQGAEEKLFFGSGTQLSVL.

The V and J genes are TRBV5-1 and TRBJ1-1; D unresolved. Looked up from germline, CDR1 is SGHRS and CDR2 is YFSETQ. CDR3 length: 12 residues. V was clipped by 3 bases and J by 6 bases, with 9 bases between them. CDR3 residues: CASSWEGPEAFF. CDR3 coding DNA: TGCGCCAGCAGCTGGGAGGGCCCTGAAGCTTTCTTT. The variable domain in full, with the rest retrieved from reference TRBV5-1 and TRBJ1-1, is KAGVTQTPRYLIKTRGQQVTLSCSPISGHRSVSWYQQTPGQGLQFLFEYFSETQRNKGNFPGRFSGRQFSNSRSEMNVSTLELGDSALYLCASSWEGPEAFFGQGTRLTVV.

The V and J genes are TRBV7-9 and TRBJ2-1; D is undetermined. V gave up 3 bases and J gave up 4 bases, with 19 bases separating them. This CDR3 contains 17 residues. The germline gives CDR1 SEHNR, CDR2 FQNEAQ (reference sequence). As DNA, the CDR3 is TGTGCCAGCAGCTTTGGAAGGGCCAAGGCCTATTACAATGAGCAGTTCTTC. Residues: CASSFGRAKAYYNEQFF.

This clonotype was seen only a few times. At one boundary the junction diverges from the germline segment, which might be a read error. This chain links TRBV7-3 with TRBJ1-2, with 9 bases identical to TRBD1. CDR1 and CDR2 (germline): SGHTA, FQGTGA. CDR3 length: 15 amino acids. CDR3 loop: CASSVTGGAFYGYTF. The DNA for the CDR3 is TGTGCCAGCAGCGTAACAGGGGGCGCGTTCTATGGCTACACCTTC. Complete variable domain (other parts from reference TRBV7-3 and TRBJ1-2): GAGVSQTPSNKVTEKGKYVELRCDPISGHTALYWYRQSLGQGPEFLIYFQGTGAADDSGLPNDRFFAVRPEGSVSTLKIQRTERGDSAVYLCASSVTGGAFYGYTFGSGTRLTVV.

The rearrangement uses TRBV29-1 and TRBJ1-1; D is possibly TRBD1 (5 bases). The V end was cut by 4 bases, the J end by 0 bases, with 9 bases between. The germline CDR1 and CDR2 sequences are SQVTM and ANQGSEA. The CDR3 has 13 residues. CDR3 in amino acids: CSVVQDMNTEAFF. The CDR3 nucleotides are TGCAGCGTTGTGCAGGACATGAACACTGAAGCTTTCTTT.

The chain carries TRBV28 and TRBJ2-5; no clear D gene. The CDR3 has 13 residues. The V and J ends lost 7 bases and 5 bases respectively, with 14 bases between them. Germline V gene data show CDR1 as MDHEN and CDR2 as SYDVKM. The CDR3 here is CASTSPSFETQYF. CDR3 DNA sequence: TGTGCCAGCACTTCGCCCTCTTTTGAGACCCAGTACTTC.

This clonotype turned up a few times. J is TRBJ2-4 and V is TRBV28; a weak D match, TRBD2 (6 bases). V was shortened by 6 bases and J by 0 bases, with 12 bases between the two germline ends. Germline CDR1 reads MDHEN; CDR2 reads SYDVKM. This CDR3 region has 15 residues. In DNA, the CDR3 is TGTGCCAGCAGACGGGACTTTCTAGCCAAAAACATTCAGTACTTC. It codes for CASRRDFLAKNIQYF. Filled out from reference TRBV28 and TRBJ2-4, the complete variable domain reads DVKVTQSSRYLVKRTGEKVFLECVQDMDHENMFWYRQDPGLGLRLIYFSYDVKMKEKGDIPEGYSVSREKKERFSLILESASTNQTSMYLCASRRDFLAKNIQYFGAGTRLSVL.

The genes are TRBV20-1 and TRBJ2-7; D is unresolved. CDR1 and CDR2 (germline): DFQATT, SNEGSKA (reference sequence). This CDR3 region has 16 residues. V was pared by 1 base and J by 1 base, with 17 bases between. In nucleotides, the CDR3 is TGCAGTGCTAGAGCCCCCAATCTTCCCAGGTCCTACGAGCAGTACTTC. Translating it yields CSARAPNLPRSYEQYF.

This clonotype was detected a few times. The rearrangement uses TRBV5-4 and TRBJ2-3, with 9 bases matching TRBD2. J was trimmed by 4 bases and V by 1 base; bases with no gene match: 4. Per germline, CDR1 SGHNT and CDR2 YYREEE (reference sequence). The CDR3 runs to 15 residues. CDR3 nucleotide sequence: TGTGCCAGCAGCTTGCGGCGGGGGGGCGCAGATACGCAGTATTTT. Residues: CASSLRRGGADTQYF.

This clonotype was seen more than once but under ten times. This rearrangement joins TRBV2 to TRBJ2-6, with 8 nucleotides matching TRBD1. CDR1 and CDR2 from the germline V gene are SNHLY and FYNNEI. The CDR3 covers 13 residues. V shed 7 bases and J 12 bases; nucleotides not matched to a gene: 8. The CDR3 reads CASTGGPAGVLTF. In DNA form, the CDR3 reads TGTGCCAGCACAGGGGGCCCGGCGGGCGTCCTGACTTTC.

This clonotype was counted only a few times. CDR3 DNA: TGTGCCAGCAGTTTAAGCGGGGGGATCACAGATACGCAGTATTTT. This sequence encodes CASSLSGGITDTQYF. The chain uses TRBV12-3 or TRBV12-4 and TRBJ2-3; TRBD2 aligns across 9 bases. J gave up 2 bases and V 2 bases, and 2 bases lay outside the gene matches. CDR3 size: 15 residues.

This clonotype was seen a few times. V gene TRBV6-5 combines with J gene TRBJ2-2, with no clear D. The CDR3 runs to 15 residues. Trimming cost V 0 bases and J 1 base, with 6 bases left between them. Germline assignment: CDR1 MNHEY and CDR2 SVGAGI. The CDR3 protein is CASSYSMGNTGELFF. The CDR3 DNA reads as TGTGCCAGCAGTTACTCGATGGGGAACACCGGGGAGCTGTTTTTT.

The V gene is TRBV10-1, the J gene TRBJ2-4; D call uncertain. The CDR3 is made up of 13 amino acids. Trimming stripped 4 bases from V and 9 bases from J, with 13 bases between. Germline V gene sequence: CDR1 WNHNN, CDR2 SYGVQD (reference sequence). Here the CDR3 reads CASSASPGGIQYF. CDR3 nucleotides: TGCGCCAGCAGTGCTTCGCCGGGCGGCATTCAGTACTTC.

A note on this clonotype: One end of the junction does not line up with germline, which may come from a read error. J is TRBJ2-4 and V is TRBV6-2 or TRBV6-3; 10 bases align to TRBD1. Germline loops: CDR1 MNHEY, CDR2 SVGEGT. The CDR3 loop spans 17 amino acids. The CDR3: CASSHRDRGRAKNIRYF. In DNA form, the CDR3 reads TGTGCCAGCAGTCACCGGGACAGGGGTCGGGCCAAAAACATTCGGTACTTC.

This clonotype was picked up a small number of times. The chain employs TRBV20-1 and TRBJ1-1; 7 nucleotides match TRBD1. J gave up 5 bases and V 6 bases, and 12 bases lay outside the gene matches. Germline V gene sequence: CDR1 DFQATT, CDR2 SNEGSKA (reference sequence). This CDR3 comprises 14 residues. For the CDR3, the DNA is TGCAGTGCCGACCCCCGAGGGGGCGCGACTGAAGCTTTCTTT. Encoded protein: CSADPRGGATEAFF.

The gene calls are TRBV6-1 and TRBJ1-2, with TRBD1 matching 7 bases. With 6 bases clipped from V and 2 bases from J, the junction kept 6 bases outside the gene matches. Germline V gene sequence: CDR1 MNHNS, CDR2 SASEGT. The CDR3 extends over 14 amino acids. This CDR3 reads CASRATTGNYGYTF. The CDR3 DNA reads TGTGCCAGCAGGGCTACGACAGGGAACTATGGCTACACCTTC.

The table lists this clonotype with many counts. V usage is TRBV29-1 and J usage is TRBJ2-5, with TRBD2 as a possible D gene (6 bases). The J call may be in error: the DNA end matches TRBJ2-7 better. This CDR3 contains 13 residues. Germline V gene lookup returns CDR1 SQVTM and CDR2 ANQGSEA. CDR3 nucleotide sequence: TGCAGCGTTGTGGAGGGTGTTTCCTACGAGCAGTACTTC. This sequence encodes CSVVEGVSYEQYF.

The V call is TRBV7-2, the J call TRBJ2-7, with a tentative D call TRBD1 (6 bases). The CDR3 loop spans 15 amino acids. Trimming took 5 bases from V and 0 from J, leaving 14 bases between them. Germline CDR1 is SGHTA and CDR2 is FQGNSA. CDR3: CASSRGGQHSYEQYF. CDR3 coding DNA: TGTGCCAGCAGCAGAGGTGGACAGCACTCCTACGAGCAGTACTTC.

This clonotype has just a few counts. This chain joins TRBV7-9 and TRBJ2-5; 8 nucleotides agree with TRBD2. The DNA matches TRBJ2-1 better at its end, which makes the J call doubtful. The CDR3 is 15 residues long. The germline V gene has CDR1 SEHNR and CDR2 FQNEAQ (reference sequence). CDR3 nucleotides: TGTGCCAGCAGCTCCCATAGCGGGGTATACAATGAGCAGTTCTTC. Translating it yields CASSSHSGVYNEQFF.

The genes are TRBV10-3 and TRBJ1-1; 8 nucleotides match TRBD1. This CDR3 comprises 16 residues. Trimming took 1 base from V and 0 from J; bases not matched to a gene: 4. Germline-derived CDR1 and CDR2 are ENHRY and SYGVKD. The CDR3 protein is CAISEFGQGLNTEAFF. The CDR3 nucleotides read TGTGCCATCAGTGAGTTCGGACAGGGTCTGAACACTGAAGCTTTCTTT.

The table lists this clonotype with a few counts. The chain links TRBV10-3 to TRBJ1-2; 9 bases are a match to TRBD1. CDR3 length: 16 residues. With V trimmed by 2 bases and J by 7 bases, 11 bases remained unmatched. Germline V gene lookup returns CDR1 ENHRY and CDR2 SYGVKD. CDR3 nucleotide sequence: TGTGCCATCAGTGAGGGACCGGGACAGGGTGTCGGTGGCTACACCTTC. Protein sequence: CAISEGPGQGVGGYTF.

This chain uses TRBV5-5 with TRBJ1-3; D possibly corresponds to TRBD1 (5 bases). V was cut by 0 bases and J by 2 bases, with 12 bases left in between. Germline V CDR1 and CDR2: SGHKS, YYEKEE (reference sequence). This CDR3 has 16 amino acids. CDR3 residues: CASSLARARAGNTIYF. CDR3 sequence (DNA): TGTGCCAGCAGCTTGGCCCGGGCCAGGGCTGGAAACACCATATATTTT.

The chain recombines TRBV5-1 with TRBJ2-3; D is ambiguous. The CDR3 length is 14 residues. Germline values: CDR1 SGHRS, CDR2 YFSETQ. Trimming shortened V by 0 bases and J by 0 bases, and 5 bases separated the two germline ends. The chain's CDR3 is CASSLASSTDTQYF. The CDR3 DNA reads TGCGCCAGCAGCTTGGCCTCCAGCACAGATACGCAGTATTTT.

A note on this clonotype: As the CDR3 is not closed by the conserved phenylalanine or tryptophan, this likely results from a read error. The DNA is left out, because the CDR3 cannot be placed on it with certainty; the CDR3 is given as TCRdb lists it. The chain combines TRBV20-1 with TRBJ2-7; no DNA check was done on the table's D call, TRBD1. Ends included, the CDR3 has 11 residues. Germline CDR1 and CDR2: DFQATT and SNEGSKA (reference sequence). The CDR3 here is CSADGELKAPL.

This chain connects TRBV2 to TRBJ2-7; D gene ambiguous. Germline CDR1 SNHLY, CDR2 FYNNEI. With 7 bases removed from V and 2 bases from J, the gap between germline ends came to 9 bases. The CDR3 sequence is 12 residues long. Here the CDR3 DNA reads TGTGCCAGCACCCTGGCAGCCTACGAGCAGTACTTC. This codes for CASTLAAYEQYF.

J is TRBJ1-1 and V is TRBV6-1, with TRBD1 as a possible D gene (5 bases). Trimming shortened V by 2 bases and J by 3 bases, and 13 bases separated the two germline ends. Germline lookup yields CDR1 MNHNS and CDR2 SASEGT. The length of the CDR3 is 15 residues. The DNA of the CDR3 is TGTGCCAGCAGTGAATTGGGCAGGGAGGACACTGAAGCTTTCTTT. It encodes CASSELGREDTEAFF.